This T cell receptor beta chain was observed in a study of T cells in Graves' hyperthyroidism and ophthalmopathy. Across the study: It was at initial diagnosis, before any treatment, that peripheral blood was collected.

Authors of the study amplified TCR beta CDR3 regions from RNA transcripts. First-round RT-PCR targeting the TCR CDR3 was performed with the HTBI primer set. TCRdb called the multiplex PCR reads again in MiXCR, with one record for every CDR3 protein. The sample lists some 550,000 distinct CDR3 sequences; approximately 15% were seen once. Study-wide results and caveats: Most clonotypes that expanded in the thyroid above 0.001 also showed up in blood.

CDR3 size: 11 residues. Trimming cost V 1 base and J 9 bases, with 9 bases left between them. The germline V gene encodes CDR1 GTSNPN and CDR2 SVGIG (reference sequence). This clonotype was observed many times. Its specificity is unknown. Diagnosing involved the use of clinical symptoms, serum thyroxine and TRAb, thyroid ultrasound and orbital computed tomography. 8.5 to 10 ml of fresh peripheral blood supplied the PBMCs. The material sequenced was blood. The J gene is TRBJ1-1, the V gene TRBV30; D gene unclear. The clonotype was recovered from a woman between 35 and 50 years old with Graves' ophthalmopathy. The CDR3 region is CAWSEAQKAFF. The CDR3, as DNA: TGTGCCTGGAGTGAGGCTCAGAAAGCTTTCTTT.